There are many counts of the clone carrying this T cell receptor beta chain. The data were taken from a study of T cells in Graves' hyperthyroidism and ophthalmopathy. The CDR3 regions of TCR beta were amplified from RNA transcripts. The TCR CDR3 was amplified in a first-round RT-PCR using the HTBI primer set. Each CDR3 protein is one row after TCRdb ran MiXCR on the multiplex PCR reads. The table includes 380,000 or so distinct CDR3 sequences, around 13% detected once. The sequencing input was blood. This clonotype originated in a woman aged 25 to 39 with Graves' hyperthyroidism.

The CDR3 reads CASSLDRGYNSPLHF. CDR3 bases: TGTGCCAGCAGCTTGGACAGGGGATATAATTCACCCCTCCACTTT. This chain connects TRBV28 to TRBJ1-6, with TRBD1 identical over 9 bases. Germline assignment: CDR1 MDHEN and CDR2 SYDVKM. With V trimmed by 6 bases and J by 4 bases, 4 bases remained unmatched. The CDR3 covers 15 residues.